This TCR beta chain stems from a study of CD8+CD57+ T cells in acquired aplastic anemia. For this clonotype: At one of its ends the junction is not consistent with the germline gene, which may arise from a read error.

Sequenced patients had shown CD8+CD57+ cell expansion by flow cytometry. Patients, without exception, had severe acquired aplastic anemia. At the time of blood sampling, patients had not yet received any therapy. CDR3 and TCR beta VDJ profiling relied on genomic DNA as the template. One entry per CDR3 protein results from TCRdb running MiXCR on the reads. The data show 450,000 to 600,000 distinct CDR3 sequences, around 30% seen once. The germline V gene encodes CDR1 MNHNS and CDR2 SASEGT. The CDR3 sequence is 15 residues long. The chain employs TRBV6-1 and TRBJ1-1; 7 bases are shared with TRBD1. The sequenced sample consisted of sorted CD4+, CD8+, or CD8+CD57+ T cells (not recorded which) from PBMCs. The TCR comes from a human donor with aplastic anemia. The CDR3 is CARSMGGAGGTEAFF. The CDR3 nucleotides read TGTGCCCGCAGCATGGGAGGCGCAGGGGGCACTGAAGCTTTCTTT.